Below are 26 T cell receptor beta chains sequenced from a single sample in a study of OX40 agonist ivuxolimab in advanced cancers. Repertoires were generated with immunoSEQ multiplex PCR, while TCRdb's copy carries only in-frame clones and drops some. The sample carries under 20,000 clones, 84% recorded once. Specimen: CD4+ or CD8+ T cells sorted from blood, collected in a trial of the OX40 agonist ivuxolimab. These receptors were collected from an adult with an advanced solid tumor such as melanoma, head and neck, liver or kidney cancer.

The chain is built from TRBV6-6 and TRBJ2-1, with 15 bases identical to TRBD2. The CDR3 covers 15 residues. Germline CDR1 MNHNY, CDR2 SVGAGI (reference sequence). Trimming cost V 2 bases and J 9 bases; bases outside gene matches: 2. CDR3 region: CASSYGTSGRTEQFF. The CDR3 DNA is TGTGCCAGCAGTTACGGGACTAGCGGGAGGACTGAGCAGTTCTTC.

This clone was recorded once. CDR3 protein: CASSKDGRAGTGELFF. For the CDR3, the DNA is TGTGCCAGCAGCAAAGACGGACGCGCGGGCACCGGGGAGCTGTTTTTT. The chain links TRBV7-6 to TRBJ2-2; the D gene is possibly TRBD2 (5 bases). This CDR3 has 16 residues. Germline lookup yields CDR1 SGHVS and CDR2 FNYEAQ. Deletions cut 5 bases from V and 4 bases from J, with 17 bases between. Full variable domain (outside the CDR3, taken from reference TRBV7-6 and TRBJ2-2): GAGVSQSPRYKVTKRGQDVALRCDPISGHVSLYWYRQALGQGPEFLTYFNYEAQQDKSGLPNDRFSAERPEGSISTLTIQRTEQRDSAMYRCASSKDGRAGTGELFFGEGSRLTVL.

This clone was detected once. The chain's CDR3 is CASSATAGSNEQFF. DNA for the CDR3: TGTGCCAGCAGCGCCACCGCCGGTAGCAATGAGCAGTTCTTC. This rearrangement joins TRBV9 to TRBJ2-1; D remains ambiguous. V dropped 3 bases and J dropped 6 bases, with 13 bases sitting between them. Germline CDR1 SGDLS, CDR2 YYNGEE. This CDR3 comprises 14 residues.

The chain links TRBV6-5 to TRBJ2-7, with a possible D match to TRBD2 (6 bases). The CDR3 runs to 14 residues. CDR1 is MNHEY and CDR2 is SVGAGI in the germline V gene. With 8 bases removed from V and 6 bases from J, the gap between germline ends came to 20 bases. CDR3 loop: CASATLGRGREQYF. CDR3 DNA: TGTGCCAGCGCTACGCTCGGGAGAGGGCGCGAGCAGTACTTC.

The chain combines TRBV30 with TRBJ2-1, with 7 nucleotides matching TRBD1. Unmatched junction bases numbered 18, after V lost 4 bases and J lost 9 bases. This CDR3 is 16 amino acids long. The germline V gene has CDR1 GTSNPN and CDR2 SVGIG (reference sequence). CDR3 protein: CAWTMTGSVPSREQFF. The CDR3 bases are TGTGCCTGGACCATGACAGGGAGTGTCCCCAGTCGTGAGCAGTTCTTC.

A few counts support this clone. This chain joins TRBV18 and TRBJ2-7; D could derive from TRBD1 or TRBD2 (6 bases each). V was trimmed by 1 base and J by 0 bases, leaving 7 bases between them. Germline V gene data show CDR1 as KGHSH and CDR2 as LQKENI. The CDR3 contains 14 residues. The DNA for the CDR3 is TGTGCCAGCTCACCACAGGGGGGCTCCTACGAGCAGTACTTC. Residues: CASSPQGGSYEQYF.

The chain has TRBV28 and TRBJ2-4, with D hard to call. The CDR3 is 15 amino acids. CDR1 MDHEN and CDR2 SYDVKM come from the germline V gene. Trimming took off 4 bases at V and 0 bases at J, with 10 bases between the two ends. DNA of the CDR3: TGTGCCAGCAGTTCATTAGCATTAGCCAAAAACATTCAGTACTTC. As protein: CASSSLALAKNIQYF.

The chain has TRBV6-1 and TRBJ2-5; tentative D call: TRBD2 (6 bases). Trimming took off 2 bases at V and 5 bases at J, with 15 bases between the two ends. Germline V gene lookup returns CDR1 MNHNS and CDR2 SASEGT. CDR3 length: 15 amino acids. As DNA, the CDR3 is TGTGCCAGCAGTGAAATGCAGGAGGGCCCGGAGACCCAGTACTTC. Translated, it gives CASSEMQEGPETQYF.

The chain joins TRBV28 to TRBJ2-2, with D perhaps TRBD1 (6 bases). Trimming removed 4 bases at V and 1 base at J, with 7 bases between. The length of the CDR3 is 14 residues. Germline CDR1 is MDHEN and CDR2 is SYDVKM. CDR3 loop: CASSSGQNTGELFF. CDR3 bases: TGTGCCAGCAGTTCGGGACAGAACACCGGGGAGCTGTTTTTT. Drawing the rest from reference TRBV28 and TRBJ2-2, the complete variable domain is DVKVTQSSRYLVKRTGEKVFLECVQDMDHENMFWYRQDPGLGLRLIYFSYDVKMKEKGDIPEGYSVSREKKERFSLILESASTNQTSMYLCASSSGQNTGELFFGEGSRLTVL.

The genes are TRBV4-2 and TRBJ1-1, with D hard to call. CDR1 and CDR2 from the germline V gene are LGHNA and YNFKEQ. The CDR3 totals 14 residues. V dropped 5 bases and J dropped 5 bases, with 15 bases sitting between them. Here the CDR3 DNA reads TGTGCCAGCAGCTTGGGCCGGCGAGAAACTGAAGCTTTCTTT. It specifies CASSLGRRETEAFF.

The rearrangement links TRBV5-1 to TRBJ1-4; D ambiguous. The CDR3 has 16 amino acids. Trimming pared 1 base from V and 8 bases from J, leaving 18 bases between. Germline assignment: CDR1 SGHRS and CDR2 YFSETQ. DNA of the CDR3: TGCGCCAGCAGCTTGTTATGGGGTTCGAAAGACGAAAAACTGTTTTTT. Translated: CASSLLWGSKDEKLFF.

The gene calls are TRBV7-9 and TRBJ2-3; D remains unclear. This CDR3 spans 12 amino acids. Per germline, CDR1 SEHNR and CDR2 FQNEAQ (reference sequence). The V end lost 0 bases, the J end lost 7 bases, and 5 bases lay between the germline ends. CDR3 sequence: CASSLADYTQYF. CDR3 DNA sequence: TGTGCCAGCAGCTTAGCTGACTATACGCAGTATTTT.

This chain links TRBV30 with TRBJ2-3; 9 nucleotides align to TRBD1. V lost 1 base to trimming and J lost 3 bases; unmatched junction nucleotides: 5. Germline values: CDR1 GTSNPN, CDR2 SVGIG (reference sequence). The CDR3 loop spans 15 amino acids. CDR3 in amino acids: CAWSGRTGVTDTQYF. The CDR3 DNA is TGTGCCTGGAGTGGACGGACAGGGGTGACAGATACGCAGTATTTT.

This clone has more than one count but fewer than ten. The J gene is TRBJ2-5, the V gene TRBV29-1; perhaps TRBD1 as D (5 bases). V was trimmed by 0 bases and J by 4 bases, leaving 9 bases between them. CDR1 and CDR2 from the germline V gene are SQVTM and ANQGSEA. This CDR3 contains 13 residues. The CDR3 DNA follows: TGCAGCGTTGAAGATCTAGACAGAGAGACCCAGTACTTC. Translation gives CSVEDLDRETQYF.

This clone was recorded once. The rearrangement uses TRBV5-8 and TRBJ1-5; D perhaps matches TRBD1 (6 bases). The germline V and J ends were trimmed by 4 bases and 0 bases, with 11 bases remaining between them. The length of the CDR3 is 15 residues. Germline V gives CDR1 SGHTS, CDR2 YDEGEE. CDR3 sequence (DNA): TGTGCCAGCAGCAAGGAACAGGGTAGCAATCAGCCCCAGCATTTT. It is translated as CASSKEQGSNQPQHF.

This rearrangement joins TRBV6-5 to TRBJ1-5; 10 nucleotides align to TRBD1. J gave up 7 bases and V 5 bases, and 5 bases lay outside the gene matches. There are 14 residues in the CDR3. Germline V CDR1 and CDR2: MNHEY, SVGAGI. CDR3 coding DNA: TGTGCCAGCAGTGTGGGACAGGGGCAGCAGCCCCAGCATTTT. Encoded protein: CASSVGQGQQPQHF.

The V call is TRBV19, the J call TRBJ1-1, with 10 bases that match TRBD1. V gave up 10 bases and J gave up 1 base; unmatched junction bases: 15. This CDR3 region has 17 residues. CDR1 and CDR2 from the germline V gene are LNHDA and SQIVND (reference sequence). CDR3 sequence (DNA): TGTGCCACCACCCGCCCAGGACAGGGGGTTGGGAACACTGAAGCTTTCTTT. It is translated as CATTRPGQGVGNTEAFF.

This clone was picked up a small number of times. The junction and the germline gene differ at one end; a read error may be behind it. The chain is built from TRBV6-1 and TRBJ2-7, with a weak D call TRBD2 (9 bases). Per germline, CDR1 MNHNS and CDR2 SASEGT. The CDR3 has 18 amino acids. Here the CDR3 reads CASREDRGISGRAYEQYF. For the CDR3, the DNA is TGTGCCAGCAGAGAAGACAGGGGTATTAGCGGGAGAGCTTACGAGCAGTACTTC.

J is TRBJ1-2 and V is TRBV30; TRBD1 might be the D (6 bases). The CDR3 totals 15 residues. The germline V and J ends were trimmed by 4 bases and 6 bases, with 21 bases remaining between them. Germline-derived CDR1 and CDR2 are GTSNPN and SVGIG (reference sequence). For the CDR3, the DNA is TGTGCCTGGAAACGAGGAGGGGGGGCCCCTGATGGCTACACCTTC. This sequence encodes CAWKRGGGAPDGYTF.

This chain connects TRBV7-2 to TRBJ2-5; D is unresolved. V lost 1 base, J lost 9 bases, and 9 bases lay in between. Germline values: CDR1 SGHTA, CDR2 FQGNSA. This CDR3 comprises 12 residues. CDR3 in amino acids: CASSLDVAAQYF. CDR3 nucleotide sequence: TGTGCCAGCAGCTTAGACGTAGCAGCCCAGTACTTC.

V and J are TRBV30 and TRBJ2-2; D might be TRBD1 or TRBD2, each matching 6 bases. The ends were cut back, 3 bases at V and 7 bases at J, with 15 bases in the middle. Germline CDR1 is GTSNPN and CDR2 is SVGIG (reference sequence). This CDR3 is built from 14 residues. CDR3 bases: TGTGCCTGGAGAGTATTAGGGGGACTCGGGGAGCTGTTTTTT. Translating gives CAWRVLGGLGELFF. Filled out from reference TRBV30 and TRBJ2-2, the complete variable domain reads SQTIHQWPATLVQPVGSPLSLECTVEGTSNPNLYWYRQAAGRGLQLLFYSVGIGQISSEVPQNLSASRPQDRQFILSSKKLLLSDSGFYLCAWRVLGGLGELFFGEGSRLTVL.

The DNA for the CDR3 is TGCGCCAGCAGCCCGGGACAGGGAGGCTCTGGAAACACCATATATTTT. As protein: CASSPGQGGSGNTIYF. The chain couples TRBV5-1 to TRBJ1-3; TRBD1 matches 9 bases. This CDR3 has 16 residues. V lost 4 bases to trimming and J lost 0 bases; unmatched junction nucleotides: 5. The germline V gene has CDR1 SGHRS and CDR2 YFSETQ.

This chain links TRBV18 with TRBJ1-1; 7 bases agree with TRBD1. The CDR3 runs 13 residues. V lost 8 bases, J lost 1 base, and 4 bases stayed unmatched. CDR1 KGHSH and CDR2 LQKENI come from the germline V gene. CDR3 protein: CASAGDRNTEAFF. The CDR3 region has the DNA TGTGCCAGCGCCGGGGACAGGAACACTGAAGCTTTCTTT.

CDR3 sequence: CASSFGQGYEQYF. CDR3 coding DNA: TGTGCCAGCAGCTTCGGACAGGGTTACGAGCAGTACTTC. The V and J genes are TRBV7-6 and TRBJ2-7; 8 nucleotides line up with TRBD1. V shed 3 bases, J shed 4 bases, and the junction held 2 bases outside the gene matches. Looked up from germline, CDR1 is SGHVS and CDR2 is FNYEAQ. The CDR3 is 13 amino acids.

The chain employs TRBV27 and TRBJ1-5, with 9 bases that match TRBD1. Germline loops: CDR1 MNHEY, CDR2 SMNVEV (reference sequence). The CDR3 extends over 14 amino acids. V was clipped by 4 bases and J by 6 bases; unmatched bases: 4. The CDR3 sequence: CASSSRTGAQPQHF. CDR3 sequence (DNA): TGTGCCAGCAGTTCACGGACAGGGGCTCAGCCCCAGCATTTT.

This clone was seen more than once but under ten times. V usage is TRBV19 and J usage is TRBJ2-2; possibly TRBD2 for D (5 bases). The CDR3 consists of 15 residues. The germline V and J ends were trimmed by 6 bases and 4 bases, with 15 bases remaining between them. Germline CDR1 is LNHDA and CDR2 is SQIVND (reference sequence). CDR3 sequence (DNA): TGTGCCAGTAGGCCGAGCGGAAGAGTCACCGGGGAGCTGTTTTTT. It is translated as CASRPSGRVTGELFF.